Listed below are T cell receptor beta chains from one sample, sequenced in a study of T cells after yellow fever vaccination. TCRdb called the 5' RACE reads again in MiXCR, with one record for every CDR3 protein. This table holds some 340,000 distinct CDR3 sequences, 4.1% found once. The starting material was PBMCs, obtained 5 days after the yellow fever booster vaccination. Receptors were obtained from a man aged 18 to 30 who received the YFV17D yellow fever vaccine. CDR3s include the opening cysteine and the closing phenylalanine or tryptophan. Fields, in order: clone size, J gene, V gene, D gene, CDR3 DNA, CDR3 protein. The D gene is left open where the match is weak. A clone size is listed for some rows: how often the clone was seen (once, few, many), or a class if it is expanded.

>-|TRBJ1-6|TRBV4-1|-
TGCGCCAGCAGCCAAGGACAGCGGGAAGGGCCCCTCCACTTT
CASSQGQREGPLHF
>-|TRBJ2-5|TRBV12-3/TRBV12-4|-
TGTGCCAGCAGGCCCGACACCGGAGGGACCCAGTACTTC
CASRPDTGGTQYF
>many|TRBJ2-1|TRBV10-2|-
TGCGCCAGCAGTGACGACTCTCGAACAGGGCTAATTGAGCAGTTCTTC
CASSDDSRTGLIEQFF
>-|TRBJ1-2|TRBV7-9|-
TGTGCCAGCAGCTTACCGTCTGGGCTGAGAGATGGCTACACCTTC
CASSLPSGLRDGYTF
>many|TRBJ1-3|TRBV18|-
TGTGCCAGCTCACCCGCGCGACTTACCTACTCTGGAAACACCATATATTTT
CASSPARLTYSGNTIYF
>-|TRBJ2-3|TRBV7-3|TRBD2
TGTGCCAGCAGCTCGTTAGCGGGGATAGGCACAGATACGCAGTATTTT
CASSSLAGIGTDTQYF
>few|TRBJ2-2|TRBV5-1|-
TGCGCCAGCAGCTTAGGGTATGGGCAGGGAAACACCGGGGAGCTGTTTTTT
CASSLGYGQGNTGELFF
>many|TRBJ2-1|TRBV20-1|TRBD1
TGCAGTGCTACCGGGACAGGGGTCAATGAGCAGTTCTTC
CSATGTGVNEQFF
>many|TRBJ2-5|TRBV12-3/TRBV12-4|-
TGTGCCAGCAGTTTACATGGGGTGGCGACCCAGTACTTC
CASSLHGVATQYF
>many|TRBJ2-5|TRBV27|TRBD2
TGTGCCAGCAGTCCCCGGGACAGTGGACTAGCGGGGGCCGGCGAGACCCAGTACTTC
CASSPRDSGLAGAGETQYF
>few|TRBJ1-3|TRBV2|TRBD1
TGTGCCAGCAAACGGGACAGCTCTGGAAACACCATATATTTT
CASKRDSSGNTIYF
>few|TRBJ2-1|TRBV2|TRBD1
TGTGCCGGAACGGGACAGGGAAAGAACAATGAGCAGTTCTTC
CAGTGQGKNNEQFF
>few|TRBJ1-5|TRBV4-2|-
TGTGCCAGCAGCCAAGTCCAGGGGCAGGATCAGCCCCAGCATTTT
CASSQVQGQDQPQHF
>few|TRBJ1-2|TRBV11-2|-
TGTGCCAGCAGCTTAGAAGCGTGGAACTCTGGCTACACCTTC
CASSLEAWNSGYTF
>-|TRBJ2-3|TRBV2|-
TGTGCCAGCAGTGTACAATCTAGCACAGATACGCAGTATTTT
CASSVQSSTDTQYF
>few|TRBJ2-3|TRBV20-1|TRBD2
TGCAGTGCCGTCCGAGGACTAGCGGGGGGTCCAGATACGCAGTATTTT
CSAVRGLAGGPDTQYF
>-|TRBJ2-3|TRBV7-3|TRBD2
TGTGCCAGCAGCCCCGCGGGAGGGAGCGGGGGTGGGACGCAGTATTTT
CASSPAGGSGGGTQYF
>many|TRBJ2-5|TRBV3-1|TRBD1
TGTGCCAGCAGCCTGGGACAGGGGACCTGGGAGACCCAGTACTTC
CASSLGQGTWETQYF
>-|TRBJ2-2|TRBV20-1|-
TGCAGTGCCATTCGGTCAAGAAACACCGGGGAGCTGTTTTTT
CSAIRSRNTGELFF
>-|TRBJ2-3|TRBV7-3|TRBD2
TGTGCCAGCAGCTTAGTAGGAGCGGGGCGCACAGATACGCAGTATTTT
CASSLVGAGRTDTQYF
>-|TRBJ2-7|TRBV7-2|TRBD2
TGTGCCAGCAGCTATGGCGGGGGGGAGTCCTACGAGCAGTACTTC
CASSYGGGESYEQYF
>-|TRBJ2-7|TRBV7-9|TRBD2
TGTGCCAGCAGTCGGGAGGACGAGCAGTACTTC
CASSREDEQYF
>few|TRBJ2-3|TRBV4-1|-
TGCGCCAGCAGCCAAGGCGCTTATACGGGAGATACGCAGTATTTT
CASSQGAYTGDTQYF
>-|TRBJ1-2|TRBV20-1|-
TGCAGTCAGGGGCCCGACAGCACCCGGAACTATGGCTACACCTTC
CSQGPDSTRNYGYTF
>many|TRBJ1-1|TRBV10-3|-
TGTGCCATCAGTGATCCCCATTCTACCGCTGAAGCTTTCTTT
CAISDPHSTAEAFF
>few|TRBJ1-5|TRBV30|-
TGTGCCTGGAGTGGGGGCGGAGGCCAGCCCCAGCATTTT
CAWSGGGGQPQHF
>few|TRBJ2-2|TRBV7-9|-
TGTGCCAGCAGCTTAGGTGCGTCAGGCGGGAACACCGGGGAGCTGTTTTTT
CASSLGASGGNTGELFF
>few|TRBJ2-3|TRBV5-1|TRBD1
TGCGCCAGCAGCTTGGGCCATGGGCAGGGGGCTACAGATACGCAGTATTTT
CASSLGHGQGATDTQYF
>few|TRBJ2-5|TRBV4-1|-
TGCGCCAGCAGCCAAGAAAGGGACCGGACTGGGCAAGAGACCCAGTACTTC
CASSQERDRTGQETQYF
>-|TRBJ1-6|TRBV20-1|-
TGCAGTGCTAAGGGGGGAAATTCACCCCTCCACTTT
CSAKGGNSPLHF
>-|TRBJ1-6|TRBV5-1|-
TGCGCCAGCAGCCTCAGCGGTTCACCCCTCCACTTT
CASSLSGSPLHF
>-|TRBJ1-1|TRBV5-6|-
TGTGCCAGCAGCTTGTGGGGGTGGGACACTGAAGCTTTCTTT
CASSLWGWDTEAFF
>-|TRBJ1-2|TRBV5-1|TRBD1
TGCGCCAGCAGCCTACAGGGGCCGGATGGCTACACCTTC
CASSLQGPDGYTF
>-|TRBJ2-2|TRBV4-2|-
TGTGCCAGCAGCCAAGAAACGCCCGGGGAGCTGTTTTTT
CASSQETPGELFF
>-|TRBJ2-3|TRBV4-1|-
TGCGCCAGCAGCCAAGGGGGTAGAGGGGGGAAGGATACGCAGTATTTT
CASSQGGRGGKDTQYF
>few|TRBJ2-6|TRBV7-3|TRBD2
TGTGCCAGCAGCCCCTTTGTGGTAGCGGGGGTGATGTCTGGGGCCAACGTCCTGACTTTC
CASSPFVVAGVMSGANVLTF
>-|TRBJ2-2|TRBV27|-
TGTGCCAGCAAAAGACGGACGAACACCGGGGAGCTGTTTTTT
CASKRRTNTGELFF
>many|TRBJ2-7|TRBV6-5|TRBD1
TGTGCCAGCAGCCGACTTTCGGGACAGTTCTCCTACGAGCAGTACTTC
CASSRLSGQFSYEQYF
>-|TRBJ2-5|TRBV2|TRBD2
TGTGCCGGCCAAGGACTAGGGGAGACCCAGTACTTC
CAGQGLGETQYF
>few|TRBJ2-1|TRBV29-1|TRBD1
TGCAGCGTTGGTCGGACAGGGCTGTTCTTC
CSVGRTGLFF
>-|TRBJ2-5|TRBV7-2|-
TGTGCCAGCAGCTCTTACAGGGTAGAAGAGACCCAGTACTTC
CASSSYRVEETQYF